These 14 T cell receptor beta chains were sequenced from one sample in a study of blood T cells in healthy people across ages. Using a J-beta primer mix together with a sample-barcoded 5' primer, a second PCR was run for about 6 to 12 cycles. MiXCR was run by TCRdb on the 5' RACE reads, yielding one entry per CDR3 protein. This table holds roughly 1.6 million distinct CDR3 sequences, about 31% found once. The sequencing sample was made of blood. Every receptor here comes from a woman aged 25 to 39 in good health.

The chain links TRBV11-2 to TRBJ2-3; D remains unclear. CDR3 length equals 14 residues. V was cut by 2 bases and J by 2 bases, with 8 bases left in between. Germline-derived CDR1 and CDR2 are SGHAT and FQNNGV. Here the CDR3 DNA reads TGTGCCAGCAGCTTAACATACGACACAGATACGCAGTATTTT. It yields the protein CASSLTYDTDTQYF. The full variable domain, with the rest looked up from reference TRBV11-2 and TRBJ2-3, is EAGVAQSPRYKIIEKRQSVAFWCNPISGHATLYWYQQILGQGPKLLIQFQNNGVVDDSQLPKDRFSAERLKGVDSTLKIQPAKLEDSAVYLCASSLTYDTDTQYFGPGTRLTVL.

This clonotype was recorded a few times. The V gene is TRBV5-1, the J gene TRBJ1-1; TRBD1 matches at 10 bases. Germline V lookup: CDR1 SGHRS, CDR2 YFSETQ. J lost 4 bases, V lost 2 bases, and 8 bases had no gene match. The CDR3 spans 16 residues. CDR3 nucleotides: TGCGCCAGCAGCTTCTTGGGGGGACAGGGGAGCACTGAAGCTTTCTTT. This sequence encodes CASSFLGGQGSTEAFF.

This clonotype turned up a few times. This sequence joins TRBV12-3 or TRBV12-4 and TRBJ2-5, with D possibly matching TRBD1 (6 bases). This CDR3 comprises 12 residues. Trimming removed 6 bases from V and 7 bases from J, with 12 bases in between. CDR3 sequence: CASSKTGGTQYF. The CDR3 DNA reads TGTGCCAGCAGCAAGACAGGAGGGACCCAGTACTTC.

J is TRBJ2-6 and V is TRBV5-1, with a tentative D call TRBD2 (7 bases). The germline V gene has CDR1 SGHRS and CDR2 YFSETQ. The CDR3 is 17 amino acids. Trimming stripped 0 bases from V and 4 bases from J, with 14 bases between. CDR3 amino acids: CASSLAVGGPGANVLTF. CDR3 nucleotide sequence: TGCGCCAGCAGCTTGGCCGTGGGGGGGCCGGGGGCCAACGTCCTGACTTTC.

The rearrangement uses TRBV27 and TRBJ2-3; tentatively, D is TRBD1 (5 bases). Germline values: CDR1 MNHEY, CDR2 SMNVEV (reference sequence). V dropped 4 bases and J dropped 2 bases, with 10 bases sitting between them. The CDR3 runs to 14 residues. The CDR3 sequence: CASSSQGDTDTQYF. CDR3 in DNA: TGTGCCAGCAGTTCGCAGGGCGACACAGATACGCAGTATTTT.

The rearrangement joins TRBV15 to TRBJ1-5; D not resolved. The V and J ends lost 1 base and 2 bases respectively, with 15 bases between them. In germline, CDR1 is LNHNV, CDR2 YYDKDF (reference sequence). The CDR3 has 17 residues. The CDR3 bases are TGTGCCACCAGCAGAGCCCTGGGCCGAGATGGCAATCAGCCCCAGCATTTT. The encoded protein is CATSRALGRDGNQPQHF.

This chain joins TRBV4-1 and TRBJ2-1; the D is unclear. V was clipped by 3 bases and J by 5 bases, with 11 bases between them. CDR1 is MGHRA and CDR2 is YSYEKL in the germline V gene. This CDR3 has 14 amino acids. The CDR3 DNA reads TGCGCCAGCAGCCATGGGTCACGGAACAATGAGCAGTTCTTC. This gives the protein CASSHGSRNNEQFF.

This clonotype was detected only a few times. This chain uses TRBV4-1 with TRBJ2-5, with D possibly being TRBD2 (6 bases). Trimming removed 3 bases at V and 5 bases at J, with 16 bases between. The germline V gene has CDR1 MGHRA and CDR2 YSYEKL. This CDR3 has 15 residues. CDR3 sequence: CASSQTSRREETQYF. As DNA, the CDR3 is TGCGCCAGCAGCCAGACTAGTCGCCGTGAGGAGACCCAGTACTTC.

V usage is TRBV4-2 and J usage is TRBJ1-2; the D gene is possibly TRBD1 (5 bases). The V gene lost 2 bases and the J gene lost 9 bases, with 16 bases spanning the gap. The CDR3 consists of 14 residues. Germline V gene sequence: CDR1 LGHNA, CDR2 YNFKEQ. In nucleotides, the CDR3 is TGTGCCAGCAGCCAATGGGCCCTTAGGGACCGCTACACCTTC. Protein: CASSQWALRDRYTF.

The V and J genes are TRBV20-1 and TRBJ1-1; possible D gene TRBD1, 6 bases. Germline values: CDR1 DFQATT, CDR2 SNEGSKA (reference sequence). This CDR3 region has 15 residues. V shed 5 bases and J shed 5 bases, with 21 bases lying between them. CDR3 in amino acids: CSARHSGGRDTEAFF. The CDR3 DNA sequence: TGCAGTGCTCGACACTCGGGGGGGCGGGATACTGAAGCTTTCTTT.

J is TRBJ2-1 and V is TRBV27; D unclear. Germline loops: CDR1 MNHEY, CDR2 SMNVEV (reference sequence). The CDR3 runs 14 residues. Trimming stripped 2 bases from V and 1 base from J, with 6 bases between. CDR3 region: CASSLQVSYNEQFF. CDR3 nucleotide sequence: TGTGCCAGCAGTTTACAGGTTTCCTACAATGAGCAGTTCTTC.

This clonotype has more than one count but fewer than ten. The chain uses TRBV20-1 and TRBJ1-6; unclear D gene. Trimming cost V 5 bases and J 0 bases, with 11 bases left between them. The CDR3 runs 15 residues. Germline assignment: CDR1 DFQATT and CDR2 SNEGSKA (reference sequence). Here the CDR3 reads CSAPTAGSYNSPLHF. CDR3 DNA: TGCAGTGCTCCCACAGCGGGCTCCTATAATTCACCCCTCCACTTT.

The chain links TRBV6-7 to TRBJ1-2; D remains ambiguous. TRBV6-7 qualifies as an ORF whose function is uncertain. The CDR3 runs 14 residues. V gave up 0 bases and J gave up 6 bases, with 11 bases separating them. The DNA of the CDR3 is TGTGCCAGCAGTTACTCGGTCGGGGAGGATGGCTACACCTTC. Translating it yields CASSYSVGEDGYTF.

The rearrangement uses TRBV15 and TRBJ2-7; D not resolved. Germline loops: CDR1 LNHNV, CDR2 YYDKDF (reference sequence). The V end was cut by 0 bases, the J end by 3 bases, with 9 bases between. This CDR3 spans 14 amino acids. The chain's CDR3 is CATSRDHRSYEQYF. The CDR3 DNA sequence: TGTGCCACCAGCAGAGATCATCGAAGCTACGAGCAGTACTTC. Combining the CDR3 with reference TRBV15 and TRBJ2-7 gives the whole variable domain DAMVIQNPRYQVTQFGKPVTLSCSQTLNHNVMYWYQQKSSQAPKLLFHYYDKDFNNEADTPDNFQSRRPNTSFCFLDIRSPGLGDTAMYLCATSRDHRSYEQYFGPGTRLTVT.